The 27 T cell receptor beta chains presented below share a single source sample, sequenced in a study of blood T cell repertoires in COVID-19. The repertoire was sequenced with immunoSEQ multiplex PCR; TCRdb's copy has only in-frame clones and lacks some. The sample yields roughly 200,000 clones, approximately 85% seen once. The material sequenced was peripheral blood. The receptors here all came from a woman in her sixties or seventies with acute or convalescent COVID-19.

The chain uses TRBV2 and TRBJ1-4; TRBD1 matches at 10 bases. Per the germline V gene, CDR1 is SNHLY and CDR2 is FYNNEI. Trimming at V came to 2 bases and at J to 8 bases, leaving 5 bases not matched to a gene. The CDR3 has 15 amino acids. The CDR3 bases are TGTGCCAGCAGTGAACAGGGACAGGGGATAGAAAAACTGTTTTTT. It yields the protein CASSEQGQGIEKLFF.

This clone was detected many times. This chain joins TRBV4-1 and TRBJ1-3; 12 bases line up with TRBD1. CDR3 size: 17 residues. With 5 bases clipped from V and 3 bases from J, the junction kept 8 bases outside the gene matches. Germline V gene lookup returns CDR1 MGHRA and CDR2 YSYEKL. The CDR3 nucleotides read TGCGCCAGCAGCGGGGGGACAGGGGGCTTTGGTGGAAACACCATATATTTT. This translates into CASSGGTGGFGGNTIYF.

The CDR3 region is CASSGNGLSGNTIYF. The CDR3 bases are TGTGCCAGCAGTGGTAACGGACTGTCTGGAAACACCATATATTTT. The chain employs TRBV2 and TRBJ1-3; no reliable D call. The V end lost 4 bases, the J end lost 1 base, and 11 bases lay between the germline ends. Germline V gene lookup returns CDR1 SNHLY and CDR2 FYNNEI. The CDR3 runs to 15 residues.

The chain recombines TRBV6-1 with TRBJ2-7; 11 bases align to TRBD2. Germline V gene data show CDR1 as MNHNS and CDR2 as SASEGT. This CDR3 spans 14 amino acids. V was clipped by 1 base and J by 6 bases; unmatched bases: 2. The DNA of the CDR3 is TGTGCCAGCAGTGAAGGGCTAGCGGGAGGCGAGCAGTACGTC. Translating gives CASSEGLAGGEQYV.

The chain couples TRBV7-6 to TRBJ2-3; TRBD2 aligns across 8 bases. With 1 base clipped from V and 2 bases from J, the junction kept 5 bases outside the gene matches. Germline V gene data show CDR1 as SGHVS and CDR2 as FNYEAQ. The CDR3 length is 16 residues. CDR3 sequence: CASSLGSGSYTDTQYF. Here the CDR3 DNA reads TGTGCCAGCAGCTTAGGGAGCGGGAGCTACACAGATACGCAGTATTTT.

This sequence joins TRBV4-2 and TRBJ1-4; 8 nucleotides agree with TRBD1. The CDR3 runs to 19 residues. CDR1 is LGHNA, CDR2 YNFKEQ, per germline. V dropped 4 bases and J dropped 1; count of bases not matched to a gene: 14. CDR3 amino acids: CASSPRGTGRARTNEKLFF. The CDR3 DNA follows: TGTGCCAGCAGCCCGCGTGGGACAGGCCGCGCTCGAACTAATGAAAAACTGTTTTTT.

The genes are TRBV9 and TRBJ1-3; TRBD1 matches at 9 bases. V dropped 3 bases and J dropped 3; count of bases not matched to a gene: 10. This CDR3 is built from 17 residues. CDR1 and CDR2 (germline): SGDLS, YYNGEE. CDR3 in amino acids: CASSALTGTGIGNTIYF. CDR3 sequence (DNA): TGTGCCAGCAGCGCCCTAACCGGGACAGGGATTGGAAACACCATATATTTT.

The J gene is TRBJ1-3, the V gene TRBV12-3 or TRBV12-4; no clear D. The CDR3 length is 11 residues. Trimming stripped 5 bases from V and 4 bases from J, with 3 bases between. The CDR3 is CASSTGNTIYF. In DNA, the CDR3 is TGTGCCAGCAGTACAGGAAACACCATATATTTT.

The chain carries TRBV28 and TRBJ2-2, with 7 bases lining up with TRBD2. Germline V gene data show CDR1 as MDHEN and CDR2 as SYDVKM. The CDR3 covers 14 residues. J lost 3 bases, V lost 7 bases, and 5 bases had no gene match. This CDR3 reads CASTEAGYTGELFF. DNA of the CDR3: TGTGCCAGCACCGAAGCGGGGTACACCGGGGAGCTGTTTTTT.

The V call is TRBV7-9, the J call TRBJ2-5; D is ambiguous. The CDR3 is made up of 14 amino acids. V dropped 5 bases and J dropped 5 bases, with 15 bases sitting between them. CDR1 and CDR2 (germline): SEHNR, FQNEAQ (reference sequence). The CDR3 DNA reads as TGTGCCAGCAGCCTACGTGGCGGTTTGGAGACCCAGTACTTC. Translating gives CASSLRGGLETQYF. The whole variable domain, remainder taken from reference TRBV7-9 and TRBJ2-5, is DTGVSQNPRHKITKRGQNVTFRCDPISEHNRLYWYRQTLGQGPEFLTYFQNEAQLEKSRLLSDRFSAERPKGSFSTLEIQRTEQGDSAMYLCASSLRGGLETQYFGPGTRLLVL.

The V gene is TRBV15, the J gene TRBJ1-1, with TRBD1 identical over 7 bases. The junction had 10 bases not matched to a gene; V was cut back by 9 bases and J by 0 bases. The CDR3 contains 15 residues. Germline lookup yields CDR1 LNHNV and CDR2 YYDKDF (reference sequence). The CDR3 DNA reads as TGTGCCACAAGACCGGGACAGAAATTGAACACTGAAGCTTTCTTT. It codes for CATRPGQKLNTEAFF.

This clone was recorded only once. V usage is TRBV28 and J usage is TRBJ1-1; D is perhaps TRBD1 (5 bases). The V and J ends lost 6 bases and 1 base respectively, with 12 bases between them. Germline V CDR1 and CDR2: MDHEN, SYDVKM. The CDR3 extends over 14 amino acids. CDR3 amino acids: CASSRVRGNTEAFF. CDR3 coding DNA: TGTGCCAGCAGCCGTGTAAGGGGGAACACTGAAGCTTTCTTT. Variable domain in full (rest from reference TRBV28 and TRBJ1-1): DVKVTQSSRYLVKRTGEKVFLECVQDMDHENMFWYRQDPGLGLRLIYFSYDVKMKEKGDIPEGYSVSREKKERFSLILESASTNQTSMYLCASSRVRGNTEAFFGQGTRLTVV.

The chain combines TRBV24-1 with TRBJ2-1; TRBD1 might be the D (5 bases). With 4 bases removed from V and 12 bases from J, the gap between germline ends came to 15 bases. The germline V gene has CDR1 KGHDR and CDR2 SFDVKD. This CDR3 is built from 13 residues. This chain's CDR3 is CATSDPGNVGQFF. The CDR3 coding sequence is TGTGCCACCAGTGACCCAGGGAATGTTGGGCAGTTCTTC.

CDR3 nucleotide sequence: TGCGCCAGCAGCTCCAACCCGACAGGGGTGAACACTGAAGCTTTCTTT. Protein sequence: CASSSNPTGVNTEAFF. The V call is TRBV5-1, the J call TRBJ1-1, with 8 bases matching TRBD1. CDR3 length: 16 amino acids. V shed 3 bases, J shed 0 bases, and the junction held 7 bases outside the gene matches. Germline values: CDR1 SGHRS, CDR2 YFSETQ.

The rearrangement joins TRBV7-6 to TRBJ2-1; 8 nucleotides line up with TRBD1. CDR3 length: 16 amino acids. The germline CDR1 and CDR2 sequences are SGHVS and FNYEAQ. The junction had 11 bases not matched to a gene; V was cut back by 0 bases and J by 10 bases. CDR3 in amino acids: CASSLAGRGQVGEQFF. The CDR3, as DNA: TGTGCCAGCAGCTTAGCAGGCAGGGGGCAAGTGGGCGAGCAGTTCTTC.

The genes are TRBV7-8 and TRBJ2-7, with 12 bases lining up with TRBD1. The CDR3 covers 14 residues. Trimming cost V 1 base and J 6 bases; bases outside gene matches: 1. Germline CDR1 is SGHVS and CDR2 is FQNEAQ. In DNA form, the CDR3 reads TGTGCCAGCAGCTTAGGGGACAGGGGGCGCGAGCAGTACTTC. It yields the protein CASSLGDRGREQYF.

This clone was observed once. This chain links TRBV7-8 with TRBJ1-3; D may be TRBD1 (6 bases). V lost 5 bases to trimming and J lost 1 base, with 12 bases between them. This CDR3 comprises 15 residues. Germline CDR1 is SGHVS and CDR2 is FQNEAQ. CDR3 residues: CASSPRGGSGNTIYF. The CDR3 bases are TGTGCCAGCAGCCCCAGGGGAGGGTCTGGAAACACCATATATTTT.

The chain has TRBV14 and TRBJ1-2; TRBD1 matches at 8 bases. CDR3 length: 15 amino acids. J was trimmed by 5 bases and V by 4 bases; bases with no gene match: 9. Germline V lookup: CDR1 SGHDN, CDR2 FVKESK. CDR3 nucleotides: TGTGCCAGCAGCCGCTCTGGGACAGGTAGTTATGGCTACACCTTC. Its translation is CASSRSGTGSYGYTF.

The chain carries TRBV18 and TRBJ2-2; TRBD2 might be the D (6 bases). Trimming left V 2 bases short and J 7 bases short, with 14 bases between. This CDR3 has 15 amino acids. In germline, CDR1 is KGHSH, CDR2 LQKENI. CDR3 DNA sequence: TGTGCCAGCTCACCATTACGGGACTTAGGCGGGGAGCTGTTTTTT. This codes for CASSPLRDLGGELFF.

The chain joins TRBV18 to TRBJ1-5; D unclear. The CDR3 length is 14 residues. V dropped 3 bases and J dropped 5 bases, with 11 bases sitting between them. Germline lookup yields CDR1 KGHSH and CDR2 LQKENI. CDR3 region: CASSPSQEHQPQHF. The CDR3 DNA reads TGTGCCAGCTCACCCTCCCAGGAACATCAGCCCCAGCATTTT. Full variable domain (rest looked up from reference TRBV18 and TRBJ1-5): NAGVMQNPRHLVRRRGQEARLRCSPMKGHSHVYWYRQLPEEGLKFMVYLQKENIIDESGMPKERFSAEFPKEGPSILRIQQVVRGDSAAYFCASSPSQEHQPQHFGDGTRLSIL.

The gene calls are TRBV30 and TRBJ2-1; weak D call: TRBD1 (6 bases). Germline assignment: CDR1 GTSNPN and CDR2 SVGIG (reference sequence). The CDR3 consists of 15 residues. The V end lost 5 bases, the J end lost 5 bases, and 19 bases lay between the germline ends. CDR3 in amino acids: CAWSKPGERHNEQFF. Here the CDR3 DNA reads TGTGCCTGGTCAAAGCCAGGGGAGCGGCACAATGAGCAGTTCTTC.

In the case of this clone: Other DNA sequences in the same sample also yield this CDR3. This chain links TRBV5-1 with TRBJ1-5, with 11 bases matching TRBD1. This CDR3 is built from 14 residues. J gave up 7 bases and V 4 bases, and 4 bases lay outside the gene matches. CDR1 SGHRS and CDR2 YFSETQ come from the germline V gene. As DNA, the CDR3 is TGCGCCAGCAGCCCGGGACAGGGGGGACAGCCCCAGCATTTT. The encoded protein is CASSPGQGGQPQHF. Looking up the rest from reference TRBV5-1 and TRBJ1-5 gives the full variable domain: KAGVTQTPRYLIKTRGQQVTLSCSPISGHRSVSWYQQTPGQGLQFLFEYFSETQRNKGNFPGRFSGRQFSNSRSEMNVSTLELGDSALYLCASSPGQGGQPQHFGDGTRLSIL.

CDR3 nucleotide sequence: TGTGCCACTGCGCGGGACTACGAGCAGTACTTC. Its protein product is CATARDYEQYF. The V gene is TRBV10-3, the J gene TRBJ2-7; the D gene is possibly TRBD2 (6 bases). CDR3 length equals 11 residues. The ends were cut back, 10 bases at V and 3 bases at J, with 10 bases in the middle. CDR1 is ENHRY and CDR2 is SYGVKD in the germline V gene.

V is TRBV11-1 and J is TRBJ2-3; possible D gene TRBD2, 6 bases. Germline CDR1 SGHAT, CDR2 FQDESV (reference sequence). The V end was cut by 1 base, the J end by 2 bases, with 13 bases between. This CDR3 contains 16 residues. The chain's CDR3 is CASSLDQAGTTDTQYF. The CDR3 region has the DNA TGTGCCAGCAGCTTAGATCAAGCGGGTACCACAGATACGCAGTATTTT.

This rearrangement joins TRBV6-5 to TRBJ1-4, with D tentatively TRBD1 (5 bases). This CDR3 is built from 16 residues. Germline CDR1 is MNHEY and CDR2 is SVGAGI. Trimming left V 4 bases short and J 7 bases short, with 19 bases between. The CDR3 region has the DNA TGTGCCAGCAGTTCTCAAGACAGACTCCGGAGTGAAAAACTGTTTTTT. As protein: CASSSQDRLRSEKLFF.

The rearrangement uses TRBV27 and TRBJ2-1, with D maybe TRBD1 (5 bases). Trimming stripped 0 bases from V and 9 bases from J, with 21 bases between. The CDR3 sequence is 17 residues long. Germline V CDR1 and CDR2: MNHEY, SMNVEV (reference sequence). As DNA, the CDR3 is TGTGCCAGCAGTTTATCGATGCCGGCTAGGGGTGGGATTGAGCAGTTCTTC. Amino acid sequence: CASSLSMPARGGIEQFF.

The chain recombines TRBV29-1 with TRBJ2-7; 12 bases match TRBD1. Trimming took 6 bases from V and 6 from J; bases not matched to a gene: 9. CDR3 size: 14 residues. CDR1 and CDR2 from the germline V gene are SQVTM and ANQGSEA. As DNA, the CDR3 is TGCAGCGTAGTCAGGGGACAGGGGGCGGTCGAGCAGTACTTC. Translating gives CSVVRGQGAVEQYF.